Sequencing of this T cell receptor (beta chain) was carried out in a study of cytomegalovirus exposure and HLA in healthy donors. This CDR3 spans 18 amino acids. Germline loops: CDR1 KGHSH, CDR2 LQKENI. V shed 3 bases and J shed 3 bases, with 21 bases lying between them. Method: immunoSEQ multiplex PCR; TCRdb's copy keeps in-frame clones and lacks some. The sample lists about 360,000 clones, 86% occurring once. The TCR comes from a young woman in good health and CMV-seronegative. Sequences were obtained from PBMCs. This chain uses TRBV18 with TRBJ2-1; a possible D gene is TRBD2 (5 bases). The CDR3 DNA reads TGTGCCAGCTCACCTCTACCCCCGCTGACGGGATACTACAATGAGCAGTTCTTC. Translated, it gives CASSPLPPLTGYYNEQFF.